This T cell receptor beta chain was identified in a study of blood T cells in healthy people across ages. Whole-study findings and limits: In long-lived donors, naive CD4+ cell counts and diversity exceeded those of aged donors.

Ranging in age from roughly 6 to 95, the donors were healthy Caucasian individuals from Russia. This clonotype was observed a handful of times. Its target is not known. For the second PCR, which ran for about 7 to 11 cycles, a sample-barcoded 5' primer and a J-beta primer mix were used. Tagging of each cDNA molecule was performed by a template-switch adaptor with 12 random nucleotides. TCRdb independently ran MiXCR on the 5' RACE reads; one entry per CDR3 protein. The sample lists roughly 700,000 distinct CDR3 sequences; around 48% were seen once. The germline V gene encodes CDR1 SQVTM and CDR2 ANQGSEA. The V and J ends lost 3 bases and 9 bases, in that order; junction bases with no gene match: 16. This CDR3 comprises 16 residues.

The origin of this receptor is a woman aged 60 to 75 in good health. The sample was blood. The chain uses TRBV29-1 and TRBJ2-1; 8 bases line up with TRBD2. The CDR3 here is CSVDSLASLAGGEQFF. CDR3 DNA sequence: TGCAGCGTTGATTCTTTGGCTAGTTTGGCGGGGGGTGAGCAGTTCTTC.